The 13 T cell receptor beta chains below all came from one sample that was sequenced in a study of blood T cell repertoires in COVID-19. TCRdb keeps only in-frame clones here, not all; method: immunoSEQ multiplex PCR. The table lists around 180,000 clones, about 91% of them singletons. Sequencing was performed on peripheral blood. All receptors derive from a woman aged 25 to 45 with acute or convalescent COVID-19.

The chain is built from TRBV5-1 and TRBJ1-4, with a weak D call TRBD1 (6 bases). Looked up from germline, CDR1 is SGHRS and CDR2 is YFSETQ. The CDR3 has 15 amino acids. Trimming took 0 bases from V and 5 from J, leaving 11 bases between them. CDR3 loop: CASSLVGTSNEKLFF. The CDR3 coding sequence is TGCGCCAGCAGCTTGGTCGGGACATCCAATGAAAAACTGTTTTTT.

J is TRBJ1-6 and V is TRBV19; perhaps TRBD1 as D (6 bases). The germline gives CDR1 LNHDA, CDR2 SQIVND (reference sequence). CDR3 length: 17 residues. V lost 3 bases and J 6 bases, leaving 18 bases between the germline ends. CDR3 amino acids: CASSISSGEDSNSPLHF. CDR3 bases: TGTGCCAGTAGTATCTCCTCCGGCGAGGACAGTAATTCACCCCTCCACTTT.

The CDR3, as DNA: TGCGCCAGCAGCTACACGGGATTCTTCTCCTACGAGCAGTACTTC. This gives the protein CASSYTGFFSYEQYF. V usage is TRBV5-1 and J usage is TRBJ2-7; a weak D match, TRBD2 (5 bases). CDR1 SGHRS and CDR2 YFSETQ come from the germline V gene. V gave up 3 bases and J gave up 0 bases, with 13 bases separating them. This CDR3 has 15 amino acids.

The chain is built from TRBV9 and TRBJ2-7, with TRBD2 matching 10 bases. J lost 0 bases, V lost 3 bases, and 12 bases had no gene match. The CDR3 runs 18 residues. Germline CDR1 SGDLS, CDR2 YYNGEE. DNA of the CDR3: TGTGCCAGCAGCGCGACACTTCTAGCGGGGGCATCCTCCTACGAGCAGTACTTC. Protein: CASSATLLAGASSYEQYF.

The chain uses TRBV6-5 and TRBJ1-1; no firm D call. The CDR3 extends over 16 amino acids. Germline V gene data show CDR1 as MNHEY and CDR2 as SVGAGI. The V and J ends lost 2 bases and 0 bases respectively, with 13 bases between them. The CDR3 here is CASSYGPSTLNTEAFF. CDR3 coding DNA: TGTGCCAGCAGTTACGGCCCTTCCACCCTGAACACTGAAGCTTTCTTT.

This sequence joins TRBV5-1 and TRBJ2-2; 10 bases agree with TRBD2. In germline, CDR1 is SGHRS, CDR2 YFSETQ. The CDR3 runs to 16 residues. With V trimmed by 3 bases and J by 2 bases, 4 bases remained unmatched. CDR3 nucleotides: TGCGCCAGCAGCTCCTCTAGCGGGGGCAACACCGGGGAGCTGTTTTTT. Translating gives CASSSSSGGNTGELFF.

The gene calls are TRBV2 and TRBJ2-7, with D perhaps TRBD1 (5 bases). The CDR3 is 17 amino acids. Germline CDR1 SNHLY, CDR2 FYNNEI. Trimming left V 2 bases short and J 0 bases short, with 17 bases between. The CDR3 DNA reads TGTGCCAGCAGTGAACCCCTGGGGCGCTCTAGCTCCTACGAGCAGTACTTC. Its translation: CASSEPLGRSSSYEQYF. The variable domain in full, with the rest retrieved from reference TRBV2 and TRBJ2-7, is EPEVTQTPSHQVTQMGQEVILRCVPISNHLYFYWYRQILGQKVEFLVSFYNNEISEKSEIFDDQFSVERPDGSNFTLKIRSTKLEDSAMYFCASSEPLGRSSSYEQYFGPGTRLTVT.

This chain links TRBV4-2 with TRBJ2-4; D might be TRBD1 (5 bases). The CDR3 loop spans 14 amino acids. V lost 0 bases to trimming and J lost 8 bases, with 11 bases between them. In germline, CDR1 is LGHNA, CDR2 YNFKEQ. CDR3 nucleotide sequence: TGTGCCAGCAGCCAAGATCAAGGGGTTGACATTCAGTACTTC. Translation gives CASSQDQGVDIQYF.

CDR3 protein: CASSSGLAEPQFF. CDR3 coding DNA: TGTGCCAGCTCATCGGGACTAGCGGAACCTCAGTTCTTC. The V gene is TRBV18, the J gene TRBJ2-1, with 11 bases aligning to TRBD2. CDR1 and CDR2 (germline): KGHSH, LQKENI. With 5 bases clipped from V and 13 bases from J, the junction kept 7 bases outside the gene matches. The CDR3 length is 13 residues. The full variable domain, rest sourced from reference TRBV18 and TRBJ2-1, is NAGVMQNPRHLVRRRGQEARLRCSPMKGHSHVYWYRQLPEEGLKFMVYLQKENIIDESGMPKERFSAEFPKEGPSILRIQQVVRGDSAAYFCASSSGLAEPQFFGPGTRLTVL.

The gene calls are TRBV29-1 and TRBJ2-5, with 8 positions matching TRBD1. Trimming removed 8 bases from V and 5 bases from J; junction bases left unmatched: 13. CDR1 and CDR2 from the germline V gene are SQVTM and ANQGSEA. The CDR3 has 14 residues. DNA for the CDR3: TGCAGCTCTGTAAGACAGGGGCGTTGGGAGACCCAGTACTTC. Translating gives CSSVRQGRWETQYF.

V is TRBV28 and J is TRBJ1-3; a weak D match, TRBD1 (5 bases). The CDR3 extends over 12 amino acids. V was cut by 2 bases and J by 11 bases, with 10 bases left in between. The germline CDR1 and CDR2 sequences are MDHEN and SYDVKM. CDR3: CASSLGGFAIYF. In nucleotides, the CDR3 is TGTGCCAGCAGTTTAGGGGGGTTTGCCATATATTTT.

This rearrangement joins TRBV7-9 to TRBJ1-6, with 8 bases lining up with TRBD1. This CDR3 spans 15 amino acids. The ends lost 5 bases at V and 8 bases at J; junction bases unmatched: 8. Germline V gene lookup returns CDR1 SEHNR and CDR2 FQNEAQ (reference sequence). The CDR3 DNA follows: TGTGCCAGCAGCGCGGGGGACAGGTGGGATTCACCCCTCCACTTT. As protein: CASSAGDRWDSPLHF.

The chain carries TRBV12-5 and TRBJ1-2; D unclear. The CDR3 loop spans 14 amino acids. The V end was cut by 4 bases, the J end by 1 base, with 10 bases between. CDR1 and CDR2 (germline): LGHNT, FRNRAP. In DNA, the CDR3 is TGTGCTAGTGGTTCTGGAGCCCTTAACTATGGCTACACCTTC. Translating it yields CASGSGALNYGYTF.